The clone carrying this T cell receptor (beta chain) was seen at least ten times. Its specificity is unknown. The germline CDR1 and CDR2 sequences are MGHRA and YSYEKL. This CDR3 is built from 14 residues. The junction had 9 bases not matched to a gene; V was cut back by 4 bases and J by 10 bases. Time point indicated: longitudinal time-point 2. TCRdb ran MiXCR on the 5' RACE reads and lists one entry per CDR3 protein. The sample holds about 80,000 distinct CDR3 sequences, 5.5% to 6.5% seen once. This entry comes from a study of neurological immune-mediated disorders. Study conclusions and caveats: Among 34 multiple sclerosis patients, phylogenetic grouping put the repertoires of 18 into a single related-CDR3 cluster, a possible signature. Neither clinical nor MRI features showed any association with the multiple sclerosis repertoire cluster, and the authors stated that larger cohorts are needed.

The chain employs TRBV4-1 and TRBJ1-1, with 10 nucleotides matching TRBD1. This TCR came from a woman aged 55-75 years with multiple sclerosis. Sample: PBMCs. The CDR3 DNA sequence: TGCGCCAGCAGCCTGAGACAGGGGGCACCGGGAGCTTTCTTT. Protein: CASSLRQGAPGAFF.